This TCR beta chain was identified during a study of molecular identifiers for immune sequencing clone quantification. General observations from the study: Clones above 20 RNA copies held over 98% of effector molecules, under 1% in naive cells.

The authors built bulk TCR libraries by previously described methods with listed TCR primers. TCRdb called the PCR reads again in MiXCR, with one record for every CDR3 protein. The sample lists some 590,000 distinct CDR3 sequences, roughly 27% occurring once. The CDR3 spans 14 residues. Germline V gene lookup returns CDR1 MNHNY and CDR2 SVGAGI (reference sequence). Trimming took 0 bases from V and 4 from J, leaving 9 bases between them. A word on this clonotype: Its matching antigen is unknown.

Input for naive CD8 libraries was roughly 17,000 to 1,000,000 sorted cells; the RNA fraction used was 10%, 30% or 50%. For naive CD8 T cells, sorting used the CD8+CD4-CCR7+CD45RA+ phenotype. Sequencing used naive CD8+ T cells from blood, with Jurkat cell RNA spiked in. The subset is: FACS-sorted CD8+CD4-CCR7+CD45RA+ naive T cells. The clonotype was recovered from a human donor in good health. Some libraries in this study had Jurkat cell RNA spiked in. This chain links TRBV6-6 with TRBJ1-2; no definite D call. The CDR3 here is CASSYSGGSYGYTF. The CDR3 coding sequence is TGTGCCAGCAGTTACTCTGGTGGCAGCTATGGCTACACCTTC.